Listed here are 32 T cell receptor beta chains from one sample, sequenced in a study of cytomegalovirus exposure and HLA in healthy donors. PCR used 60 Vbeta primers and 13 Jbeta primers. TCRdb keeps only in-frame clones here, not all; method: immunoSEQ multiplex PCR. The sample consists of about 140,000 clones, about 80% of them appearing once. What was sequenced was PBMCs. All receptors come from a woman in her thirties or forties in good health and CMV-seronegative.

This clone was detected only once. The genes are TRBV19 and TRBJ2-7; TRBD2 might be the D (5 bases). CDR1 LNHDA and CDR2 SQIVND come from the germline V gene (reference sequence). The V and J ends lost 3 bases and 4 bases respectively, with 13 bases between them. The CDR3 runs to 14 residues. The CDR3 coding sequence is TGTGCCAGTAGTATTGGACTCCTGTCGTACGAGCAGTACTTC. This translates into CASSIGLLSYEQYF.

The chain's CDR3 is CATRRGQLSTDTQYF. CDR3 DNA: TGTGCCACCCGGCGAGGACAGCTAAGCACAGATACGCAGTATTTT. The chain is built from TRBV6-5 and TRBJ2-3; D is perhaps TRBD1 (6 bases). The V end was cut by 10 bases, the J end by 0 bases, with 17 bases between. The CDR3 length is 15 residues. CDR1 is MNHEY, CDR2 SVGAGI, per germline.

This rearrangement joins TRBV9 to TRBJ2-7; 13 bases fit TRBD2. CDR3 size: 17 residues. Germline V gives CDR1 SGDLS, CDR2 YYNGEE. V lost 4 bases, J lost 5 bases, and 12 bases stayed unmatched. Here the CDR3 DNA reads TGTGCCAGCAGCATCCTGTCGACTAGCGGGAGGATTAACGAGCAGTACTTC. Translating gives CASSILSTSGRINEQYF.

The chain uses TRBV7-2 and TRBJ1-5; no reliable D call. Trimming cost V 0 bases and J 6 bases, with 15 bases left between them. Germline values: CDR1 SGHTA, CDR2 FQGNSA. The CDR3 is 16 residues long. CDR3 coding DNA: TGTGCCAGCAGCTTAGCCCTAAGGGAGGGAGGTCAGCCCCAGCATTTT. Its protein product is CASSLALREGGQPQHF.

The chain is built from TRBV9 and TRBJ2-5, with D tentatively TRBD2 (5 bases). CDR1 is SGDLS, CDR2 YYNGEE, per germline. V shed 0 bases and J shed 0 bases, with 9 bases lying between them. The CDR3 extends over 15 amino acids. The DNA of the CDR3 is TGTGCCAGCAGCGTAGCGGCGGGCAACCAAGAGACCCAGTACTTC. This codes for CASSVAAGNQETQYF.

V is TRBV11-3 and J is TRBJ1-1; unclear D gene. Trimming removed 8 bases at V and 0 bases at J, with 10 bases between. Germline V gene lookup returns CDR1 SGHNT and CDR2 YENEEA. This CDR3 has 13 amino acids. The CDR3 here is CASPVTVNTEAFF. CDR3 DNA: TGTGCCAGCCCCGTCACGGTGAACACTGAAGCTTTCTTT. Using reference TRBV11-3 and TRBJ1-1 for the parts outside the CDR3, the full variable domain is EAGVVQSPRYKIIEKKQPVAFWCNPISGHNTLYWYLQNLGQGPELLIRYENEEAVDDSQLPKDRFSAERLKGVDSTLKIQPAELGDSAVYLCASPVTVNTEAFFGQGTRLTVV.

The chain joins TRBV7-2 to TRBJ2-6, with a weak D call TRBD1 (6 bases). This CDR3 contains 18 residues. With 2 bases removed from V and 0 bases from J, the gap between germline ends came to 14 bases. Germline CDR1 SGHTA, CDR2 FQGNSA. CDR3 sequence reads: CASSLILTGSSGANVLTF. Written as DNA, the CDR3 is TGTGCCAGCAGCTTAATCTTGACAGGAAGCTCTGGGGCCAACGTCCTGACTTTC.

The sample holds one count of this clone. The CDR3 bases are TGTGCCAGCAGATTAACTCCCGTTTTTGTTACCGGGGAGCTGTTTTTT. Protein product: CASRLTPVFVTGELFF. The chain employs TRBV27 and TRBJ2-2; no reliable D call. Trimming took off 6 bases at V and 5 bases at J, with 19 bases between the two ends. The germline CDR1 and CDR2 sequences are MNHEY and SMNVEV (reference sequence). This CDR3 has 16 residues.

This clone is a singleton in its sample. The genes are TRBV7-9 and TRBJ2-1; D is perhaps TRBD1 (6 bases). Germline CDR1 SEHNR, CDR2 FQNEAQ (reference sequence). There are 13 residues in the CDR3. V was cut by 6 bases and J by 6 bases, with 12 bases left in between. CDR3 in DNA: TGTGCCAGCAGAGGGGGTTGGGGCAATGAGCAGTTCTTC. It yields the protein CASRGGWGNEQFF.

This clone has a single count. The chain recombines TRBV15 with TRBJ2-7, with D uncertain. The CDR3 contains 13 residues. Germline lookup yields CDR1 LNHNV and CDR2 YYDKDF (reference sequence). Trimming removed 0 bases at V and 5 bases at J, with 8 bases between. In DNA, the CDR3 is TGTGCCACCAGCAGAGATAGAACGGACGAGCAGTACTTC. It codes for CATSRDRTDEQYF.

The chain is built from TRBV7-2 and TRBJ2-3; 7 positions match TRBD2. Germline V gene sequence: CDR1 SGHTA, CDR2 FQGNSA. V lost 1 base and J lost 6; bases outside the gene matches: 7. This CDR3 contains 15 residues. The CDR3 region is CASSLGGLEGDTQYF. In nucleotides, the CDR3 is TGTGCCAGCAGCTTAGGTGGACTAGAGGGGGATACGCAGTATTTT. Full variable domain (remainder filled in from reference TRBV7-2 and TRBJ2-3): GAGVSQSPSNKVTEKGKDVELRCDPISGHTALYWYRQSLGQGLEFLIYFQGNSAPDKSGLPSDRFSAERTGGSVSTLTIQRTQQEDSAVYLCASSLGGLEGDTQYFGPGTRLTVL.

The chain recombines TRBV19 with TRBJ2-7, with D tentatively TRBD2 (5 bases). Trimming removed 6 bases from V and 6 bases from J, with 24 bases in between. This CDR3 has 16 amino acids. CDR1 and CDR2 (germline): LNHDA, SQIVND (reference sequence). The DNA for the CDR3 is TGTGCCAGTAGCCTTTTCGGCGGGCATGCTCGGGGCGAGCAGTACTTC. Translating gives CASSLFGGHARGEQYF.

The chain joins TRBV9 to TRBJ2-1, with TRBD2 matching over 14 bases. V lost 3 bases to trimming and J lost 6 bases; unmatched junction nucleotides: 2. Germline V gives CDR1 SGDLS, CDR2 YYNGEE. The CDR3 is 15 residues long. The chain's CDR3 is CASSAGTSGGNEQFF. CDR3 nucleotide sequence: TGTGCCAGCAGCGCCGGGACTAGCGGGGGCAATGAGCAGTTCTTC.

The DNA for the CDR3 is TGTGCCAGCAGTTACGGGGGGGGAAACACTGAAGCTTTCTTT. As protein: CASSYGGGNTEAFF. The chain employs TRBV6-5 and TRBJ1-1; TRBD1 might be the D (5 bases). Trimming left V 2 bases short and J 2 bases short, with 9 bases between. Per the germline V gene, CDR1 is MNHEY and CDR2 is SVGAGI. The CDR3 consists of 14 residues.

This clone was seen only a few times. This chain connects TRBV6-5 to TRBJ2-3; 7 nucleotides align to TRBD1. CDR3 length: 15 amino acids. CDR1 is MNHEY, CDR2 SVGAGI, per germline. The junction had 10 bases not matched to a gene; V was cut back by 0 bases and J by 10 bases. In DNA form, the CDR3 reads TGTGCCAGCAGTTACTCTGCGGCAGGGGGTTCCGCGCAGTATTTT. Translation: CASSYSAAGGSAQYF.

V gene TRBV6-1 combines with J gene TRBJ2-5; perhaps TRBD2 as D (6 bases). The CDR3 runs 13 residues. Trimming took off 3 bases at V and 3 bases at J, with 8 bases between the two ends. Looked up from germline, CDR1 is MNHNS and CDR2 is SASEGT. In DNA form, the CDR3 reads TGTGCCAGCAGTGATATAGCGGAAGAGACCCAGTACTTC. Translation: CASSDIAEETQYF.

The gene calls are TRBV19 and TRBJ1-5, with D uncertain. Trimming took 3 bases from V and 2 from J, leaving 14 bases between them. The length of the CDR3 is 16 residues. Germline-derived CDR1 and CDR2 are LNHDA and SQIVND (reference sequence). CDR3 in DNA: TGTGCCAGTAGTATTTTTGCCTCGAGGGGCAATCAGCCCCAGCATTTT. Its protein product is CASSIFASRGNQPQHF.

This clone was picked up one time. This chain connects TRBV5-1 to TRBJ2-3; the D gene is possibly TRBD2 (6 bases). V lost 1 base to trimming and J lost 1 base, with 7 bases between them. The CDR3 runs 14 residues. Germline CDR1 SGHRS, CDR2 YFSETQ. CDR3: CASSLQRGTDTQYF. CDR3 bases: TGCGCCAGCAGCTTGCAGCGGGGCACAGATACGCAGTATTTT.

Turning to this clone: One end of the junction varies from germline; a read error may be responsible. V usage is TRBV27 and J usage is TRBJ2-1, with 8 bases that match TRBD1. Germline CDR1 MNHEY, CDR2 SMNVEV (reference sequence). The CDR3 totals 14 residues. This chain's CDR3 is CAGSARTGINEQFF. The DNA of the CDR3 is TGTGCCGGCAGTGCTCGGACAGGGATCAATGAGCAGTTCTTC.

This clone is a singleton in its sample. The V gene is TRBV9, the J gene TRBJ2-1; the D gene is possibly TRBD2 (5 bases). The CDR3 is made up of 15 amino acids. CDR1 is SGDLS and CDR2 is YYNGEE in the germline V gene. V gave up 4 bases and J gave up 0 bases, with 11 bases separating them. Written as DNA, the CDR3 is TGTGCCAGCAGCTCTAGCCGACGCTCCTACAATGAGCAGTTCTTC. Residues: CASSSSRRSYNEQFF.

The genes are TRBV7-9 and TRBJ2-7, with D unclear. CDR1 and CDR2 (germline): SEHNR, FQNEAQ (reference sequence). V shed 2 bases and J shed 0 bases, with 8 bases lying between them. The length of the CDR3 is 14 residues. This CDR3 is CASSLSVASYEQYF. The CDR3, as DNA: TGTGCCAGCAGCTTATCCGTGGCCTCCTACGAGCAGTACTTC.

This clone was found a few times. The V call is TRBV18, the J call TRBJ2-2; 8 nucleotides line up with TRBD2. Germline V CDR1 and CDR2: KGHSH, LQKENI. V was clipped by 3 bases and J by 2 bases; unmatched bases: 8. The CDR3 spans 17 residues. The CDR3 DNA reads TGTGCCAGCTCACCTTCCAGCGGGAGTTTTAACACCGGGGAGCTGTTTTTT. Its protein is CASSPSSGSFNTGELFF.

This clone has just a few counts. Other DNA sequences of this sample code for an identical CDR3. The chain joins TRBV7-2 to TRBJ2-5; no clear D gene. Looked up from germline, CDR1 is SGHTA and CDR2 is FQGNSA. V shed 1 base and J shed 5 bases, with 5 bases lying between them. The CDR3 runs to 12 residues. The chain's CDR3 is CASSLVRETQYF. The CDR3 DNA reads TGTGCCAGCAGCTTAGTACGGGAGACCCAGTACTTC.

This clone was counted only a few times. The chain has TRBV2 and TRBJ1-2, with D tentatively TRBD1 (6 bases). V gave up 2 bases and J gave up 3 bases, with 13 bases separating them. CDR3 length: 15 amino acids. Germline V CDR1 and CDR2: SNHLY, FYNNEI. CDR3 sequence (DNA): TGTGCCAGCAGTGAATATGGAGGGGGGGACTATGGCTACACCTTC. Translated: CASSEYGGGDYGYTF. The full variable domain, rest sourced from reference TRBV2 and TRBJ1-2, is EPEVTQTPSHQVTQMGQEVILRCVPISNHLYFYWYRQILGQKVEFLVSFYNNEISEKSEIFDDQFSVERPDGSNFTLKIRSTKLEDSAMYFCASSEYGGGDYGYTFGSGTRLTVV.

This clone has just a few counts. The chain employs TRBV7-9 and TRBJ2-2, with D possibly TRBD1 on 5 matching bases. Deletions cut 6 bases from V and 5 bases from J, with 7 bases between. CDR1 and CDR2 (germline): SEHNR, FQNEAQ (reference sequence). The CDR3 extends over 12 amino acids. CDR3 nucleotide sequence: TGTGCCAGCAGGGCAGGGACCGGGGAGCTGTTTTTT. This codes for CASRAGTGELFF. Full variable domain (outside the CDR3, taken from reference TRBV7-9 and TRBJ2-2): DTGVSQNPRHKITKRGQNVTFRCDPISEHNRLYWYRQTLGQGPEFLTYFQNEAQLEKSRLLSDRFSAERPKGSFSTLEIQRTEQGDSAMYLCASRAGTGELFFGEGSRLTVL.

The rearrangement joins TRBV2 to TRBJ2-7; 7 bases fit TRBD1. This CDR3 has 13 residues. V trimming: 7 bases; J trimming: 2 bases; junction bases outside the gene matches: 5. The germline CDR1 and CDR2 sequences are SNHLY and FYNNEI. The CDR3 loop reads CASTSGTAYEQYF. For the CDR3, the DNA is TGTGCCAGCACCAGTGGGACAGCCTACGAGCAGTACTTC.

The chain carries TRBV7-3 and TRBJ2-3; D remains ambiguous. Germline V gene sequence: CDR1 SGHTA, CDR2 FQGTGA. CDR3 size: 13 residues. V lost 3 bases to trimming and J lost 1 base, with 5 bases between them. CDR3 amino acids: CASSFVGTDTQYF. The CDR3 DNA reads as TGTGCCAGCAGCTTTGTAGGCACAGATACGCAGTATTTT.

The chain couples TRBV7-2 to TRBJ2-5, with D unresolved. The CDR3 is 13 residues long. Trimming stripped 1 base from V and 2 bases from J, with 5 bases between. The germline V gene encodes CDR1 SGHTA and CDR2 FQGNSA. The CDR3 sequence: CASSLGHQETQYF. The CDR3 region has the DNA TGTGCCAGCAGCTTAGGTCATCAAGAGACCCAGTACTTC.

The chain uses TRBV27 and TRBJ2-2; 7 bases align to TRBD1. Per the germline V gene, CDR1 is MNHEY and CDR2 is SMNVEV (reference sequence). Germline trimming cut 1 base from V and 1 base from J; bases unmatched to any gene: 0. The CDR3 covers 15 residues. CDR3 DNA sequence: TGTGCCAGCAGTTTATACAGGGGGAACACCGGGGAGCTGTTTTTT. The encoded protein is CASSLYRGNTGELFF.

The chain combines TRBV7-3 with TRBJ2-2, with D unclear. This CDR3 contains 14 residues. Germline CDR1 reads SGHTA; CDR2 reads FQGTGA. V was cut by 6 bases and J by 2 bases, with 10 bases left in between. CDR3 residues: CASSSYLNTGELFF. DNA of the CDR3: TGTGCCAGCAGTAGCTACCTCAACACCGGGGAGCTGTTTTTT.

V gene TRBV5-1 combines with J gene TRBJ1-1, with D hard to call. Trimming left V 0 bases short and J 1 base short, with 4 bases between. The CDR3 sequence is 13 residues long. Germline CDR1 SGHRS, CDR2 YFSETQ. The CDR3 DNA is TGCGCCAGCAGCTTGGCAGGGAACACTGAAGCTTTCTTT. Its protein is CASSLAGNTEAFF.

This rearrangement joins TRBV10-2 to TRBJ2-1, with 9 bases fitting TRBD1. Germline assignment: CDR1 WSHSY and CDR2 SAAADI. CDR3 length: 15 residues. J gave up 8 bases and V 3 bases, and 8 bases lay outside the gene matches. DNA for the CDR3: TGCGCCAGCAGTGACACCGGGACAGGGAAATATGAGCAGTTCTTC. Residues: CASSDTGTGKYEQFF.